These 18 T cell receptor beta chains originate from one sample sequenced in a study of T cell responses to AZD1222 COVID-19 vaccine. Some clones are missing from TCRdb's copy, which holds only in-frame ones; the method was immunoSEQ multiplex PCR. Seen here are around 140,000 clones, about 92% observed once, and the top ten hold 3% to 4%. This specimen was peripheral blood, taken 28 days after the second AZD1222 dose. Receptors originate from an adult who received the AZD1222 COVID-19 vaccine.

The V gene is TRBV9, the J gene TRBJ2-1, with 7 nucleotides matching TRBD2. Germline values: CDR1 SGDLS, CDR2 YYNGEE. V was clipped by 4 bases and J by 6 bases; unmatched bases: 13. The CDR3 contains 16 residues. CDR3 protein: CASSSRSSGPGNEQFF. DNA of the CDR3: TGTGCCAGCAGCTCAAGATCTAGCGGCCCGGGCAATGAGCAGTTCTTC.

This clone has a single count. The rearrangement joins TRBV19 to TRBJ1-2; 10 bases are shared with TRBD1. Germline values: CDR1 LNHDA, CDR2 SQIVND (reference sequence). V shed 5 bases, J shed 5 bases, and the junction held 5 bases outside the gene matches. This CDR3 is built from 14 residues. The CDR3 DNA is TGTGCCAGTAGTGCCGACAGGGGGCTTTATGGCTACACCTTC. Its protein product is CASSADRGLYGYTF.

The genes are TRBV5-1 and TRBJ2-2, with 8 positions matching TRBD1. Germline V gene data show CDR1 as SGHRS and CDR2 as YFSETQ. CDR3 length: 17 amino acids. V lost 3 bases to trimming and J lost 1 base; unmatched junction nucleotides: 8. The CDR3 loop reads CASSWNRQGLNTGELFF. The DNA of the CDR3 is TGCGCCAGCAGCTGGAATCGACAGGGGTTGAACACCGGGGAGCTGTTTTTT.

This clone occurred a few times. The V and J genes are TRBV11-2 and TRBJ1-1; D is uncertain. Between the trimmed V and J ends, which lost 1 base and 2 bases, there was a span of 5 bases. CDR1 is SGHAT, CDR2 FQNNGV, per germline. CDR3 length: 13 residues. CDR3 bases: TGTGCCAGCAGCTTAGGCAGCAACACTGAAGCTTTCTTT. Its translation: CASSLGSNTEAFF.

The gene calls are TRBV7-8 and TRBJ1-1, with a tentative D call TRBD1 (6 bases). The length of the CDR3 is 15 residues. Trimming took 3 bases from V and 2 from J, leaving 13 bases between them. Germline CDR1 SGHVS, CDR2 FQNEAQ. Here the CDR3 reads CASSFRTEINTEAFF. As DNA, the CDR3 is TGTGCCAGCAGCTTTAGGACAGAGATAAACACTGAAGCTTTCTTT.

This chain links TRBV6-5 with TRBJ2-7; D is undetermined. The CDR3 runs 13 residues. Germline V gene sequence: CDR1 MNHEY, CDR2 SVGAGI. Trimming cost V 10 bases and J 4 bases, with 17 bases left between them. The CDR3 is CATKNGRGYEQYF. The CDR3 nucleotides are TGTGCCACCAAAAACGGGCGTGGGTACGAGCAGTACTTC.

The rearrangement joins TRBV28 to TRBJ1-2; 7 nucleotides line up with TRBD1. The CDR3 is made up of 15 amino acids. The junction had 8 bases not matched to a gene; V was cut back by 4 bases and J by 3 bases. Looked up from germline, CDR1 is MDHEN and CDR2 is SYDVKM. The chain's CDR3 is CASSSLKGADYGYTF. The CDR3, as DNA: TGTGCCAGCAGTTCGTTGAAGGGGGCGGACTATGGCTACACCTTC.

The rearrangement joins TRBV30 to TRBJ1-5; unclear D gene. Germline V CDR1 and CDR2: GTSNPN, SVGIG (reference sequence). Trimming pared 0 bases from V and 6 bases from J, leaving 12 bases between. This CDR3 contains 14 residues. The CDR3 region has the DNA TGTGCCTGGAGTGTCGGACTACCCCCTCAGCCCCAGCATTTT. As protein: CAWSVGLPPQPQHF. Using reference TRBV30 and TRBJ1-5 for the parts outside the CDR3, the full variable domain is SQTIHQWPATLVQPVGSPLSLECTVEGTSNPNLYWYRQAAGRGLQLLFYSVGIGQISSEVPQNLSASRPQDRQFILSSKKLLLSDSGFYLCAWSVGLPPQPQHFGDGTRLSIL.

The chain combines TRBV7-3 with TRBJ1-6; no reliable D call. The CDR3 extends over 13 amino acids. In germline, CDR1 is SGHTA, CDR2 FQGTGA. V lost 0 bases, J lost 8 bases, and 5 bases lay in between. CDR3 nucleotides: TGTGCCAGCAGCTTAACCAACTATTCACCCCTCCACTTT. Its translation: CASSLTNYSPLHF. Using reference TRBV7-3 and TRBJ1-6 for the parts outside the CDR3, the full variable domain is GAGVSQTPSNKVTEKGKYVELRCDPISGHTALYWYRQSLGQGPEFLIYFQGTGAADDSGLPNDRFFAVRPEGSVSTLKIQRTERGDSAVYLCASSLTNYSPLHFGNGTRLTVT.

The V and J genes are TRBV27 and TRBJ2-7; 8 nucleotides align to TRBD2. V trimming: 0 bases; J trimming: 7 bases; junction bases outside the gene matches: 8. Germline V gives CDR1 MNHEY, CDR2 SMNVEV (reference sequence). CDR3 length: 15 residues. CDR3 amino acids: CASSLSPAGVYEQYF. As DNA, the CDR3 is TGTGCCAGCAGTTTATCGCCAGCGGGAGTGTATGAGCAGTACTTC.

In its sample, this clone was seen once. The V gene is TRBV29-1, the J gene TRBJ2-1; D may be TRBD2 (6 bases). CDR3 size: 13 residues. CDR1 and CDR2 from the germline V gene are SQVTM and ANQGSEA. Trimming cost V 4 bases and J 9 bases, with 16 bases left between them. The CDR3 sequence is CSVGRLDESEQFF. The DNA for the CDR3 is TGCAGCGTTGGGCGACTAGATGAGAGTGAGCAGTTCTTC.

The V gene is TRBV27, the J gene TRBJ2-1; possibly TRBD2 for D (6 bases). Germline CDR1 and CDR2: MNHEY and SMNVEV (reference sequence). The V end lost 6 bases, the J end lost 0 bases, and 12 bases lay between the germline ends. This CDR3 contains 15 residues. CDR3 coding DNA: TGTGCCAGCAGGCTCAGCGGGCACTCCTACAATGAGCAGTTCTTC. Its translation is CASRLSGHSYNEQFF.

This clone was recorded only once. This chain links TRBV6-6 with TRBJ2-3; D is uncertain. The CDR3 runs 12 residues. Trimming pared 6 bases from V and 2 bases from J, leaving 6 bases between. From germline, CDR1 is MNHNY and CDR2 SVGAGI (reference sequence). CDR3 nucleotide sequence: TGTGCCAGCAGCAGCGACACAGATACGCAGTATTTT. Translation: CASSSDTDTQYF.

V and J are TRBV29-1 and TRBJ1-3, with D maybe TRBD1 (5 bases). CDR1 SQVTM and CDR2 ANQGSEA come from the germline V gene. The CDR3 length is 11 residues. The V and J ends lost 2 bases and 10 bases respectively, with 9 bases between them. The CDR3 DNA reads as TGCAGCGTTGAACAGGGAGAAACCATATATTTT. Amino acids: CSVEQGETIYF.

The V call is TRBV28, the J call TRBJ1-2, with D tentatively TRBD1 (5 bases). This CDR3 comprises 15 residues. V was trimmed by 4 bases and J by 3 bases, leaving 15 bases between them. CDR1 MDHEN and CDR2 SYDVKM come from the germline V gene. The CDR3 sequence is CASSSEGAADYGYTF. Written as DNA, the CDR3 is TGTGCCAGCAGTTCCGAAGGGGCGGCGGACTATGGCTACACCTTC.

This chain connects TRBV5-1 to TRBJ2-2, with TRBD2 matching over 12 bases. The CDR3 extends over 16 amino acids. Germline V gives CDR1 SGHRS, CDR2 YFSETQ. The trim removed 4 bases at V and 9 bases at J, leaving 10 bases unmatched. This CDR3 reads CASSLLTSGSSRELFF. CDR3 nucleotides: TGCGCCAGCAGCCTCCTGACTAGCGGGAGTAGCCGGGAGCTGTTTTTT.

This clone was recorded a few times. The DNA of the CDR3 is TGTGCCAGTATGCCGAGCTCCTACAATGAGCAGTTCTTC. Translation: CASMPSSYNEQFF. The chain recombines TRBV27 with TRBJ2-1; no firm D call. This CDR3 is built from 13 residues. Trimming shortened V by 9 bases and J by 0 bases, and 9 bases separated the two germline ends. The germline V gene has CDR1 MNHEY and CDR2 SMNVEV (reference sequence).

This rearrangement joins TRBV30 to TRBJ1-4; TRBD1 aligns across 8 bases. The germline V gene encodes CDR1 GTSNPN and CDR2 SVGIG (reference sequence). The CDR3 has 12 residues. The CDR3: CAYQGAGEKLFF. CDR3 bases: TGTGCTTATCAGGGGGCAGGCGAAAAACTGTTTTTT.